The sequence of this T cell receptor beta chain was determined in a study of blood T cell repertoires in COVID-19 (dated by TCRdb to the early 2020s). As for the study more broadly: Samples covering the acute and convalescent phases of COVID-19 were provided by collaborators in the United States, Italy and Spain. The material from the prospective study consisted of cDNA or gDNA derived from T cells, B-cell-depleted T cells, or PBMCs. HLA class I and class II types, where available, came from metadata supplied by the sample provider rather than from assay-based typing. The dataset comprised deeply sampled blood TCRbeta repertoires from subjects exposed to, actively infected with, or recovered from COVID-19. Samples were obtained from the ongoing ImmuneRACE study (first 160 participants) and from about 1,300 subjects provided by 6 global collaborators. The repertoires were released in a freely available public database meant as a resource for research on the immune response to SARS-CoV-2. Sample metadata almost always included a de-identified subject ID, COVID-19 status, age in years and sex.

From its cysteine to its phenylalanine, the CDR3 spans 16 amino acids. The read is trimmed to its CDR3 DNA, 48 bases read in frame from base 1. The germline V gene supplies CDR1 MDHEN and CDR2 SYDVKM. At the junction V is shortened by 5 bases and J by 1 base; bases outside the gene matches: 7. TCRbeta CDR3 regions were amplified from genomic DNA using the immunoSEQ Assay, a bias-controlled multiplex PCR. In the paper's pipeline: The number of nucleated cells in each sample was estimated by amplification of reference gene primers within the assay. To quantify the absolute abundance of each unique TCRbeta CDR3 rearrangement, sequence reads were collapsed and filtered. Productive Simpson clonality was computed per sample as the square root of Simpson's diversity index over productive rearrangements. The immuneACCESS repertoire file appears here via TCRdb, limited to in-frame rearrangements. These files lack a portion of the clones; in checked studies, under half of the deficit traces to unresolved V genes, and the cause of the others is not known. V, J and clone size derive from that table, while D and trimming were established from the DNA sequence. The sample table records some 250,000 clones; roughly 80% of these occur just once. The ten largest clones take up 7.5% to 9% of the sample.

Comment on this clone: The clone's antigen remains unknown. The record has no base qualities; no much larger clone is one base away.

Each collaborating institution followed its own protocols to collect whole blood in K2EDTA tubes. For TCRbeta analysis, collaborators shipped samples as frozen whole blood, isolated PBMCs, or DNA extracted from either of those sample types. Overall study outcomes, separate from this receptor: The quantity of clinical and demographic metadata differed by source and by participant and was supplied without curation.

The sequence joins TRBV28 to TRBJ1-2; 10 junctional bases match TRBD1. The sequence was obtained from a woman aged 80 or older with acute or convalescent COVID-19. Sequenced material: peripheral blood. The CDR3 region has the sequence CASSTGQGVFNYGYTF. Read as DNA, the sequence is TGTGCCAGCAGTACAGGACAGGGGGTTTTTAACTATGGCTACACCTTC.